This entry lists 14 T cell receptor beta chains sequenced from one sample in a study of T cells in Graves' hyperthyroidism and ophthalmopathy. TCR beta CDR3 regions were amplified from RNA transcripts. An initial round of RT-PCR targeting the TCR CDR3 relied on the HTBI primer set. TCRdb re-derived calls from the multiplex PCR reads in MiXCR, one entry per CDR3 protein. The data hold about 520,000 distinct CDR3 sequences, with around 22% observed a single time. Material for sequencing was blood. These receptor sequences come from a woman in her twenties or thirties with Graves' ophthalmopathy.

This clonotype was counted ten times or more. The rearrangement joins TRBV6-1 to TRBJ1-4, with D possibly matching TRBD1 (5 bases). The length of the CDR3 is 13 residues. Germline assignment: CDR1 MNHNS and CDR2 SASEGT. V lost 6 bases to trimming and J lost 8 bases, with 13 bases between them. Written as DNA, the CDR3 is TGTGCCAGCAGAGGGACGGAGGAGGAAAAACTGTTTTTT. This gives the protein CASRGTEEEKLFF.

This clonotype appeared many times. This chain links TRBV28 with TRBJ1-2, with 10 bases lining up with TRBD1. Germline V gives CDR1 MDHEN, CDR2 SYDVKM. The CDR3 extends over 17 amino acids. Trimming removed 5 bases from V and 5 bases from J; junction bases left unmatched: 14. For the CDR3, the DNA is TGTGCCAGCAGTATACCGGGACAGGGGACGACATGGTATGGCTACACCTTC. Protein sequence: CASSIPGQGTTWYGYTF.

This clonotype was found a few times. The chain combines TRBV4-3 with TRBJ2-7; tentatively, D is TRBD1 (7 bases). Trimming pared 0 bases from V and 0 bases from J, leaving 12 bases between. The germline V gene encodes CDR1 LGHNA and CDR2 YSLEER. This CDR3 is built from 16 residues. CDR3 bases: TGCGCCAGCAGCCAAGATCCAGGGGGGAGCTCCTACGAGCAGTACTTC. This codes for CASSQDPGGSSYEQYF.

V usage is TRBV24-1 and J usage is TRBJ2-5; 10 bases are a match to TRBD1. Germline-derived CDR1 and CDR2 are KGHDR and SFDVKD. The CDR3 extends over 22 amino acids. V dropped 0 bases and J dropped 1; count of bases not matched to a gene: 19. CDR3 in DNA: TGTGCCACCAGTGATTTGTACTCCTCTCCACGGGACAGGGGCGACCCCCAAGAGACCCAGTACTTC. Its protein product is CATSDLYSSPRDRGDPQETQYF.

This clonotype was seen a few times. This chain links TRBV20-1 with TRBJ2-7; 10 nucleotides line up with TRBD1. The CDR3 length is 14 residues. V dropped 6 bases and J dropped 0; count of bases not matched to a gene: 5. In germline, CDR1 is DFQATT, CDR2 SNEGSKA (reference sequence). In DNA, the CDR3 is TGCAGTGCAGCGGGACAGGGGAACTCCTACGAGCAGTACTTC. Its translation: CSAAGQGNSYEQYF.

This clonotype has a count of ten or more. This chain connects TRBV6-5 to TRBJ1-5; perhaps TRBD1 as D (6 bases). The CDR3 is 15 residues long. V was trimmed by 4 bases and J by 3 bases, leaving 13 bases between them. The germline V gene has CDR1 MNHEY and CDR2 SVGAGI. CDR3 loop: CASSSEDRYNQPQHF. The CDR3 DNA reads as TGTGCCAGCAGTTCTGAAGACAGGTACAATCAGCCCCAGCATTTT.

This clonotype was seen ten or more times. This rearrangement joins TRBV28 to TRBJ2-4, with D perhaps matching TRBD1 (8 bases). The CDR3 contains 14 residues. CDR1 is MDHEN and CDR2 is SYDVKM in the germline V gene. The V end lost 6 bases, the J end lost 8 bases, and 17 bases lay between the germline ends. CDR3 sequence: CASRGEGQDDIQYF. The CDR3 bases are TGTGCCAGCAGGGGGGAGGGACAGGACGACATTCAGTACTTC.

This clonotype was seen ten or more times. The gene calls are TRBV11-1 and TRBJ2-5; D gene unclear. The CDR3 is made up of 17 amino acids. V lost 1 base and J lost 2, with 17 bases in between. Looked up from germline, CDR1 is SGHAT and CDR2 is FQDESV (reference sequence). The CDR3 DNA reads as TGTGCCAGCAGCTTAGGGGCGTGGGCAGAACATCAAGAGACCCAGTACTTC. Amino acids: CASSLGAWAEHQETQYF.

The rearrangement joins TRBV5-6 to TRBJ2-7; either TRBD1 or TRBD2 may fit D (5 bases each). CDR3 length: 16 amino acids. Per germline, CDR1 SGHDT and CDR2 YYEEEE. V was shortened by 4 bases and J by 1 base, with 18 bases between the two germline ends. CDR3 sequence reads: CASSHQGTGFSYEQYF. The CDR3 bases are TGTGCCAGCAGCCATCAAGGGACGGGATTTTCCTACGAGCAGTACTTC.

This clonotype was counted at least ten times. The rearrangement uses TRBV6-1 and TRBJ2-2; 8 bases map to TRBD1. The CDR3 extends over 14 amino acids. In germline, CDR1 is MNHNS, CDR2 SASEGT. The V gene end was trimmed by 10 bases and the J gene end by 6 bases; junction bases not matched to a gene: 10. CDR3 amino acids: CATKMTGDSGELFF. DNA of the CDR3: TGTGCCACCAAGATGACAGGGGATTCCGGGGAGCTGTTTTTT.

This chain uses TRBV6-1 with TRBJ1-5, with 8 bases identical to TRBD1. V lost 3 bases and J lost 3; bases outside the gene matches: 1. The CDR3 is made up of 14 amino acids. CDR1 and CDR2 from the germline V gene are MNHNS and SASEGT. The CDR3, as DNA: TGTGCCAGCAGTGAGACAGGGGACAATCAGCCCCAGCATTTT. Amino acid sequence: CASSETGDNQPQHF.

The gene calls are TRBV28 and TRBJ2-7; D not certain. CDR3 size: 13 residues. The V gene's germline CDR1 is MDHEN and CDR2 SYDVKM. V lost 7 bases and J 0 bases, leaving 10 bases between the germline ends. DNA of the CDR3: TGTGCCAGCAACCTTAGAAACTCCTACGAGCAGTACTTC. Translation gives CASNLRNSYEQYF.

In its sample, this clonotype was seen many times. V usage is TRBV20-1 and J usage is TRBJ1-5, with no clear D. The CDR3 has 14 residues. Germline loops: CDR1 DFQATT, CDR2 SNEGSKA (reference sequence). V gave up 3 bases and J gave up 6 bases, with 15 bases separating them. The CDR3 spells CSASPQAPSQPQHF. The DNA of the CDR3 is TGCAGTGCTAGCCCGCAGGCACCGAGTCAGCCCCAGCATTTT.

Ten or more counts support this clonotype. The V and J genes are TRBV29-1 and TRBJ1-1; D is ambiguous. The germline V gene encodes CDR1 SQVTM and CDR2 ANQGSEA. V dropped 2 bases and J dropped 5 bases, with 12 bases sitting between them. The CDR3 loop spans 13 amino acids. CDR3 nucleotides: TGCAGCGTTGAAATAATCGAGGGAACTGAAGCTTTCTTT. Translated, it gives CSVEIIEGTEAFF.